The next 15 T cell receptor beta chains were all read from a single sample in a study of PD-1 blockade in mismatch repair-deficient tumors. Some clones are missing from TCRdb's copy, which holds only in-frame ones; the method was immunoSEQ multiplex PCR. Among more than 95,000 clones listed, around 87% were seen once. Sample: peripheral blood, taken 44 weeks after starting pembrolizumab. The receptors come from an adult with mismatch repair-deficient cancer.

The chain links TRBV30 to TRBJ2-3, with a possible D match to TRBD2 (6 bases). This CDR3 spans 16 amino acids. Germline loops: CDR1 GTSNPN, CDR2 SVGIG (reference sequence). Trimming left V 3 bases short and J 1 base short, with 17 bases between. The CDR3 loop reads CAWSQETSIGTDTQYF. The CDR3, as DNA: TGTGCCTGGAGCCAAGAGACTAGTATAGGCACAGATACGCAGTATTTT.

This sequence joins TRBV29-1 and TRBJ2-2, with 7 nucleotides matching TRBD2. With 0 bases clipped from V and 9 bases from J, the junction kept 4 bases outside the gene matches. The CDR3 totals 13 residues. The germline CDR1 and CDR2 sequences are SQVTM and ANQGSEA. CDR3 residues: CSVEDRGGRELFF. For the CDR3, the DNA is TGCAGCGTTGAAGATCGCGGGGGAAGGGAGCTGTTTTTT.

This clone was seen more than once but under ten times. This chain links TRBV7-6 with TRBJ2-7, with D possibly TRBD2 on 5 matching bases. Trimming took off 6 bases at V and 3 bases at J, with 12 bases between the two ends. CDR3 size: 13 residues. From germline, CDR1 is SGHVS and CDR2 FNYEAQ. The CDR3 DNA follows: TGTGCCAGCAGTTTAAGCCGGGACTACGAGCAGTACTTC. Amino acid sequence: CASSLSRDYEQYF. The whole variable domain, remainder taken from reference TRBV7-6 and TRBJ2-7, is GAGVSQSPRYKVTKRGQDVALRCDPISGHVSLYWYRQALGQGPEFLTYFNYEAQQDKSGLPNDRFSAERPEGSISTLTIQRTEQRDSAMYRCASSLSRDYEQYFGPGTRLTVT.

The chain links TRBV6-6 to TRBJ1-4, with TRBD1 as a possible D gene (5 bases). V was pared by 2 bases and J by 7 bases, with 8 bases between. CDR1 is MNHNY and CDR2 is SVGAGI in the germline V gene (reference sequence). This CDR3 is built from 13 residues. The CDR3 DNA sequence: TGTGCCAGCAGTTACAGGGGAGGTGAAAAACTGTTTTTT. This codes for CASSYRGGEKLFF.

This clone was seen just once. The chain joins TRBV7-8 to TRBJ2-7; D is possibly TRBD1 (6 bases). CDR1 is SGHVS, CDR2 FQNEAQ, per germline. This CDR3 has 13 amino acids. Trimming shortened V by 3 bases and J by 3 bases, and 9 bases separated the two germline ends. The CDR3 sequence is CASSLGHSYEQYF. CDR3 DNA sequence: TGTGCCAGCAGCTTGGGACATAGCTACGAGCAGTACTTC.

The chain links TRBV28 to TRBJ1-2; TRBD1 matches at 8 bases. Looked up from germline, CDR1 is MDHEN and CDR2 is SYDVKM. The V and J ends lost 6 bases and 4 bases, in that order; junction bases with no gene match: 13. The CDR3 totals 16 residues. The DNA of the CDR3 is TGTGCCAGCAGACCATCAGGGGGCCTTTTCTTCTATGGCTACACCTTC. Its translation: CASRPSGGLFFYGYTF.

For this clone: Other DNA sequences in this sample translate to the same CDR3. The rearrangement links TRBV5-4 to TRBJ1-1, with D possibly being TRBD1 (6 bases). Trimming removed 0 bases at V and 5 bases at J, with 8 bases between. This CDR3 contains 13 residues. Germline loops: CDR1 SGHNT, CDR2 YYREEE (reference sequence). DNA of the CDR3: TGTGCCAGCAGCTTGGGAGGGGGAACTGAAGCTTTCTTT. Encoded protein: CASSLGGGTEAFF. The variable domain in full, with the rest retrieved from reference TRBV5-4 and TRBJ1-1, is ETGVTQSPTHLIKTRGQQVTLRCSSQSGHNTVSWYQQALGQGPQFIFQYYREEENGRGNFPPRFSGLQFPNYSSELNVNALELDDSALYLCASSLGGGTEAFFGQGTRLTVV.

The CDR3 nucleotides are TGTGCCAGCAGCTTGATGACGCTCCCGGAAGAGACCCAGTACTTC. Translated, it gives CASSLMTLPEETQYF. The rearrangement uses TRBV5-4 and TRBJ2-5; D unresolved. Germline V lookup: CDR1 SGHNT, CDR2 YYREEE (reference sequence). Trimming shortened V by 1 base and J by 3 bases, and 13 bases separated the two germline ends. This CDR3 comprises 15 residues.

This clone came up once. This sequence joins TRBV6-5 and TRBJ2-3, with 7 positions matching TRBD1. The germline V gene has CDR1 MNHEY and CDR2 SVGAGI. V shed 5 bases, J shed 2 bases, and the junction held 7 bases outside the gene matches. The CDR3 covers 15 residues. CDR3 protein: CASSARQGDTDTQYF. CDR3 nucleotides: TGTGCCAGCAGTGCTCGACAGGGAGACACAGATACGCAGTATTTT.

The chain combines TRBV6-1 with TRBJ2-7; 7 bases fit TRBD1. This CDR3 comprises 14 residues. V lost 5 bases to trimming and J lost 3 bases; unmatched junction nucleotides: 7. Germline CDR1 MNHNS, CDR2 SASEGT. The CDR3 is CASSWDRTNYEQYF. DNA of the CDR3: TGTGCCAGCAGTTGGGACAGAACCAACTACGAGCAGTACTTC.

The chain combines TRBV11-2 with TRBJ2-2; TRBD1 aligns across 8 bases. Per germline, CDR1 SGHAT and CDR2 FQNNGV. The CDR3 contains 15 residues. V lost 5 bases, J lost 7 bases, and 9 bases stayed unmatched. The CDR3 region has the DNA TGTGCCAGCAGCCCTATCAGGGGGCAGGTCGGGGAGCTGTTTTTT. As protein: CASSPIRGQVGELFF. The whole variable domain, remainder taken from reference TRBV11-2 and TRBJ2-2, is EAGVAQSPRYKIIEKRQSVAFWCNPISGHATLYWYQQILGQGPKLLIQFQNNGVVDDSQLPKDRFSAERLKGVDSTLKIQPAKLEDSAVYLCASSPIRGQVGELFFGEGSRLTVL.

This clone is a singleton in its sample. This chain links TRBV7-8 with TRBJ2-3; 12 bases align to TRBD1. The CDR3 sequence is 15 residues long. V lost 5 bases to trimming and J lost 7 bases; unmatched junction nucleotides: 7. Germline V lookup: CDR1 SGHVS, CDR2 FQNEAQ. The CDR3 loop is CASSATGQGANTQYF. The CDR3, as DNA: TGTGCCAGCAGCGCAACGGGACAGGGGGCCAATACGCAGTATTTT.

The chain is built from TRBV27 and TRBJ2-7; 10 bases fit TRBD1. Germline assignment: CDR1 MNHEY and CDR2 SMNVEV (reference sequence). With 8 bases clipped from V and 6 bases from J, the junction kept 13 bases outside the gene matches. This CDR3 is built from 15 residues. Here the CDR3 reads CASLPSDRGRCEQYF. The CDR3 bases are TGTGCCAGCCTACCCTCGGACAGGGGGAGATGCGAGCAGTACTTC.

This sequence joins TRBV5-1 and TRBJ2-5; D gene ambiguous. This CDR3 is 15 amino acids long. The germline V gene has CDR1 SGHRS and CDR2 YFSETQ. Trimming removed 0 bases at V and 1 base at J, with 10 bases between. The CDR3 DNA reads TGCGCCAGCAGCTTGGCCGGTCAGCCCCAAGAGACCCAGTACTTC. This gives the protein CASSLAGQPQETQYF.

The V call is TRBV27, the J call TRBJ2-1; 8 bases are shared with TRBD2. Trimming at V came to 4 bases and at J to 12 bases, leaving 8 bases not matched to a gene. Germline CDR1 and CDR2: MNHEY and SMNVEV (reference sequence). The CDR3 extends over 13 amino acids. CDR3 region: CASSSTVGGAQFF. CDR3 DNA: TGTGCCAGCAGTTCAACAGTCGGGGGGGCGCAGTTCTTC.